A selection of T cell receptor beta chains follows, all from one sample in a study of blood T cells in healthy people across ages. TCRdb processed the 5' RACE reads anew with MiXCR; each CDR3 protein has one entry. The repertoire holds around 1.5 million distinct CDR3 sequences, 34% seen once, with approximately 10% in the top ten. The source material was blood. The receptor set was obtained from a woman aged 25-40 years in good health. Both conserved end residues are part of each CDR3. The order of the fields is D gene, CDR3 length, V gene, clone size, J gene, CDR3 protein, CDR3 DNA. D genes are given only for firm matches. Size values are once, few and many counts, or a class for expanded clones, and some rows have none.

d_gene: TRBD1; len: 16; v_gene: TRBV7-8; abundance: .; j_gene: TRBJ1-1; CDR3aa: CASSPFVAGQGPEAFF; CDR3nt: TGTGCCAGCAGCCCGTTTGTTGCAGGACAGGGTCCTGAAGCTTTCTTT
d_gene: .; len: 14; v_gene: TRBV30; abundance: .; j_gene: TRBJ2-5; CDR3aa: CAWSRSSNSETQYF; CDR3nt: TGTGCCTGGAGTAGATCAAGCAACTCGGAGACCCAGTACTTC
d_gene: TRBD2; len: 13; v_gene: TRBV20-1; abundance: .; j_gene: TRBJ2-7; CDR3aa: CSAQAGGDYEQYF; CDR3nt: TGCAGTGCCCAAGCGGGAGGGGACTACGAGCAGTACTTC
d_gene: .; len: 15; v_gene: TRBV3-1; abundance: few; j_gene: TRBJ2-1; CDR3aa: CASSQGWPNYNEQFF; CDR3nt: TGTGCCAGCAGCCAAGGCTGGCCGAATTACAATGAGCAGTTCTTC
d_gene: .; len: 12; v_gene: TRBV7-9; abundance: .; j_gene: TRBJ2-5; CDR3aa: CASSWTAGTQYF; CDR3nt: TGTGCCAGCAGCTGGACAGCAGGGACCCAGTACTTC
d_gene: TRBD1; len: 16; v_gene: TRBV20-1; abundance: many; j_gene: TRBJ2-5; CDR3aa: CSAPETRQGEKYTQYF; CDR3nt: TGCAGTGCTCCAGAAACCCGACAGGGGGAGAAGTATACCCAGTACTTC
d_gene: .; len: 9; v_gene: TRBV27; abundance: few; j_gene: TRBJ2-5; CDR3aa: CASWETQYF; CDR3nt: TGTGCCAGTTGGGAGACCCAGTACTTC
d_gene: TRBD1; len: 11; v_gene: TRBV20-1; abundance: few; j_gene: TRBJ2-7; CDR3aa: CSASRGHEQYF; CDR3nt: TGCAGTGCTAGCAGGGGGCACGAGCAGTACTTC
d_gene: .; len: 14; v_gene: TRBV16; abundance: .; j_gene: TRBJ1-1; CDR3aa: CASSQSPPNTEAFF; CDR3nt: TGTGCCAGCAGCCAATCCCCCCCGAACACTGAAGCTTTCTTT
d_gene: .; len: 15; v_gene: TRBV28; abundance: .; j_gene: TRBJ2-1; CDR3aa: CASSFLGAPYNEQFF; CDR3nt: TGTGCCAGCAGTTTCTTGGGGGCTCCCTACAATGAGCAGTTCTTC
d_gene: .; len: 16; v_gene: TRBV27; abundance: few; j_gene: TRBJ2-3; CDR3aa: CASSLSWAGSTDTQYF; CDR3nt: TGTGCCAGCAGTTTATCTTGGGCAGGGAGCACAGATACGCAGTATTTT
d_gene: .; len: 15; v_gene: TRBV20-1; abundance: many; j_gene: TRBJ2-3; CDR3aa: CSAEAGAVNTDTQYF; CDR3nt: TGCAGTGCTGAGGCGGGGGCAGTAAACACAGATACGCAGTATTTT
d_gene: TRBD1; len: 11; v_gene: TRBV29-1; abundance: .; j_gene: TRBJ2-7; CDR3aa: CSVGDRVGQYF; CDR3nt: TGCAGCGTTGGGGACAGGGTCGGGCAGTACTTC
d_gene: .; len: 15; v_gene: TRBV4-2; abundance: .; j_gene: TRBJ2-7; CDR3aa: CASSQGQEPSYEQYF; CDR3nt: TGTGCCAGCAGCCAGGGGCAGGAACCTTCCTACGAGCAGTACTTC
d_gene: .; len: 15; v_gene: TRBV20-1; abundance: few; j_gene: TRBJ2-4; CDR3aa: CSARPWDLAKNIQYF; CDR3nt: TGCAGTGCTAGACCTTGGGACCTAGCCAAAAACATTCAGTACTTC
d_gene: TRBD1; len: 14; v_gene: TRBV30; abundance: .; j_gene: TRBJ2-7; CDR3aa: CAWRVAGGFHEQYF; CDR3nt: TGTGCCTGGAGGGTGGCAGGGGGCTTTCACGAGCAGTACTTC
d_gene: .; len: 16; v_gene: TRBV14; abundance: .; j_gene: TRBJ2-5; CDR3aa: CASSQDRSSYQETQYF; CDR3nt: TGTGCCAGCAGCCAAGATCGGAGCAGCTACCAAGAGACCCAGTACTTC
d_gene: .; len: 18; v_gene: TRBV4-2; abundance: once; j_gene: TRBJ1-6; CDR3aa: CASSQDWVVGQGNSPLHF; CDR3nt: TGTGCCAGCAGCCAAGATTGGGTAGTGGGGCAGGGAAATTCACCCCTCCACTTT
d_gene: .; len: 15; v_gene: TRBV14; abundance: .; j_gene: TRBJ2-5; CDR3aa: CASSQIGTAVGAQYF; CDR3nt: TGTGCCAGCAGCCAAATTGGGACCGCTGTAGGGGCCCAGTACTTC
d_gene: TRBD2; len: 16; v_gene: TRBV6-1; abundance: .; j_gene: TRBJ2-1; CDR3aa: CASRSTSGGTYNEQFF; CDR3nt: TGTGCCAGCAGGTCCACTAGCGGGGGGACCTACAATGAGCAGTTCTTC
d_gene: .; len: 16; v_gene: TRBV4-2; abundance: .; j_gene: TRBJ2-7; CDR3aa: CASSRLLSGRTYEQYF; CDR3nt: TGTGCCAGCAGCCGACTTCTCAGTGGAAGAACCTACGAGCAGTACTTC
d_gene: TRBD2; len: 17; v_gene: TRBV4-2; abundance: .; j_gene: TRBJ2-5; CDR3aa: CASSQPLTRGGQETQYF; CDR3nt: TGTGCCAGCAGCCAACCTCTTACTAGGGGAGGGCAGGAGACCCAGTACTTC
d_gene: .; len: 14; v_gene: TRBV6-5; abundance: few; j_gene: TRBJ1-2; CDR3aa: CASSSPTDNYGYTF; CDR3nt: TGTGCCAGCAGTTCTCCGACAGATAACTATGGCTACACCTTC
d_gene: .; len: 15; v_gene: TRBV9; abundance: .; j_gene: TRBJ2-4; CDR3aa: CASSPTAIAKNIQYF; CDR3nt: TGTGCCAGCAGCCCCACAGCGATAGCCAAAAACATTCAGTACTTC
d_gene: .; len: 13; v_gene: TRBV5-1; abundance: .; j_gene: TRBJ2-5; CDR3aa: CASSLASIETQYF; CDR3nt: TGCGCCAGCAGCCTCGCTAGCATAGAGACCCAGTACTTC
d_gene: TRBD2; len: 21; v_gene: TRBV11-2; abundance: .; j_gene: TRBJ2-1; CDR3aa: CASSLNTWPGTSGGPYNEQFF; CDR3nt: TGTGCCAGCAGCCTAAATACCTGGCCCGGGACTAGCGGGGGCCCCTACAATGAGCAGTTCTTC
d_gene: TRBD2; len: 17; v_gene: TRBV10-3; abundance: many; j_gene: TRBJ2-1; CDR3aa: CAISESRAGDFYNEQFF; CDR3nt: TGTGCCATCAGTGAGTCCCGCGCGGGGGACTTCTACAATGAGCAGTTCTTC
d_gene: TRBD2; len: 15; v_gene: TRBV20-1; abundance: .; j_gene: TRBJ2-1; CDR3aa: CSALSGTSGGNEQFF; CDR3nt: TGCAGTGCACTCTCTGGGACTAGCGGGGGCAATGAGCAGTTCTTC
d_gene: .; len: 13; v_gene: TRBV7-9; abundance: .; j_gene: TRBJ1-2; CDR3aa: CASTAGGNYGYTF; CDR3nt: TGTGCCAGCACCGCGGGCGGAAATTATGGCTACACCTTC
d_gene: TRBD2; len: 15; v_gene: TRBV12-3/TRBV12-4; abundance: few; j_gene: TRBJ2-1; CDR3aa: CASRRTSGRGNEQFF; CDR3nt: TGTGCCAGCAGGCGGACTAGCGGGAGGGGCAATGAGCAGTTCTTC
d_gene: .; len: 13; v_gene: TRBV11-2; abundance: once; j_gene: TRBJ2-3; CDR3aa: CTSSFQGTDTQYF; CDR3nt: TGTACCAGCAGCTTCCAGGGCACAGATACGCAGTATTTT
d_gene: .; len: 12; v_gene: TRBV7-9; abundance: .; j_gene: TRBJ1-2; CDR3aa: CASSLGEHGYTF; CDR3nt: TGTGCCAGCAGCTTAGGGGAACATGGCTACACCTTC
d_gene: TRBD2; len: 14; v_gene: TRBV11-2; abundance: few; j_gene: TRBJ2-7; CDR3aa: CASSLSGRGYEQYF; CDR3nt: TGTGCCAGCAGCCTAAGCGGGAGGGGCTACGAGCAGTACTTC
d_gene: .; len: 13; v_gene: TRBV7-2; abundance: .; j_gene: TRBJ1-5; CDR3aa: CASSLETDQPQHF; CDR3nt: TGTGCCAGCAGCTTAGAGACAGATCAGCCCCAGCATTTT
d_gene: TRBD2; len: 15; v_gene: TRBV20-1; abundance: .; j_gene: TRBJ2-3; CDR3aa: CSARDLAGATDTQYF; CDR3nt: TGCAGTGCTAGAGACCTAGCGGGAGCAACAGATACGCAGTATTTT
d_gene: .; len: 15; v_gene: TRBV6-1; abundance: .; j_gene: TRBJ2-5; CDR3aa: CASSEAMGLTYGQYF; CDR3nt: TGTGCCAGCAGTGAAGCGATGGGTCTGACCTACGGGCAGTACTTC
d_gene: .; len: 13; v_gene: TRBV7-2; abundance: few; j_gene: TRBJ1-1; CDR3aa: CASSLSAGGEAFF; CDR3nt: TGTGCCAGCAGCTTATCGGCAGGCGGGGAAGCTTTCTTT
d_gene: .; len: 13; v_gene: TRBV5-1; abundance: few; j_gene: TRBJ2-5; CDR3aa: CASSVDSGETQYF; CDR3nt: TGCGCCAGCAGCGTCGACTCGGGAGAGACCCAGTACTTC
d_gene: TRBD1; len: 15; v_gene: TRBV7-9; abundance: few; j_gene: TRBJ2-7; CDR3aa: CASSSRTGSLDEQYF; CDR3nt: TGTGCCAGCAGTTCGAGGACAGGCTCCTTAGACGAGCAGTACTTC